Presented here are 31 T cell receptor beta chains from one specimen sequenced in a study of shared clonotypes between healthy human individuals. Clones were sequenced by immunoSEQ multiplex PCR, and TCRdb holds only the in-frame ones, with some missing. This table has under 650,000 clones, 90% to 97% appearing once. The sequenced sample was naive CD4+ T cells sorted from blood. Subset defined: CD45RA+ positively selected. These TCRs come from a woman under 40 in good health.

V usage is TRBV6-5 and J usage is TRBJ2-7; D remains unclear. The CDR3 length is 10 residues. Germline values: CDR1 MNHEY, CDR2 SVGAGI. The V gene lost 8 bases and the J gene lost 4 bases, with 6 bases spanning the gap. The CDR3: CASHGYEQYF. CDR3 nucleotide sequence: TGTGCCAGCCATGGTTACGAGCAGTACTTC.

The chain carries TRBV6-5 and TRBJ1-3, with D uncertain. The CDR3 sequence is 15 residues long. Germline lookup yields CDR1 MNHEY and CDR2 SVGAGI. The germline V and J ends were trimmed by 5 bases and 0 bases, with 11 bases remaining between them. The CDR3 nucleotides are TGTGCCAGCAGTCCCACCTTGCCCTCTGGAAACACCATATATTTT. It specifies CASSPTLPSGNTIYF.

The chain couples TRBV15 to TRBJ2-2; D may match TRBD1 or TRBD2 (5 bases each). The CDR3 is made up of 13 amino acids. V dropped 8 bases and J dropped 6 bases, with 13 bases sitting between them. Germline V gene sequence: CDR1 LNHNV, CDR2 YYDKDF (reference sequence). CDR3 bases: TGTGCCACCCGGCAGGTGGGGGCCGGGGAGCTGTTTTTT. Its protein is CATRQVGAGELFF. Filled out from reference TRBV15 and TRBJ2-2, the complete variable domain reads DAMVIQNPRYQVTQFGKPVTLSCSQTLNHNVMYWYQQKSSQAPKLLFHYYDKDFNNEADTPDNFQSRRPNTSFCFLDIRSPGLGDTAMYLCATRQVGAGELFFGEGSRLTVL.

V gene TRBV6-6 combines with J gene TRBJ2-1, with 9 nucleotides matching TRBD1. Germline V CDR1 and CDR2: MNHNY, SVGAGI (reference sequence). The CDR3 consists of 15 residues. V lost 4 bases to trimming and J lost 7 bases; unmatched junction nucleotides: 8. The DNA for the CDR3 is TGTGCCAGCAGTTCCGGGACAGGGAAGGCAAATGAGCAGTTCTTC. Protein: CASSSGTGKANEQFF.

The CDR3 DNA is TGTGCCAGCAGCCAGCAACAGGGGGGAGGTGAAAAACTGTTTTTT. The encoded protein is CASSQQQGGGEKLFF. V gene TRBV4-2 combines with J gene TRBJ1-4, with 8 positions matching TRBD1. Germline trimming cut 3 bases from V and 7 bases from J; bases unmatched to any gene: 7. The CDR3 extends over 15 amino acids. In germline, CDR1 is LGHNA, CDR2 YNFKEQ.

The chain is built from TRBV6-5 and TRBJ1-1; 9 bases are a match to TRBD1. Germline CDR1 MNHEY, CDR2 SVGAGI. V shed 6 bases and J 5 bases; nucleotides not matched to a gene: 4. This CDR3 comprises 13 residues. This chain's CDR3 is CASRPGTGTEAFF. In nucleotides, the CDR3 is TGTGCCAGCAGACCCGGGACAGGGACTGAAGCTTTCTTT.

This sequence joins TRBV11-2 and TRBJ1-1, with 8 positions matching TRBD1. Trimming at V came to 3 bases and at J to 1 base, leaving 4 bases not matched to a gene. Per germline, CDR1 SGHAT and CDR2 FQNNGV. The CDR3 is 15 residues long. The CDR3 nucleotides read TGTGCCAGCAGCTTGGACAGGGCTTCGAACACTGAAGCTTTCTTT. It codes for CASSLDRASNTEAFF.

This CDR3 reads CASSPEGMWGYTF. The DNA for the CDR3 is TGTGCCAGCTCACCAGAGGGGATGTGGGGCTACACCTTC. This chain connects TRBV18 to TRBJ1-2; weak D call: TRBD1 (5 bases). The CDR3 runs 13 residues. V lost 2 bases to trimming and J lost 8 bases, with 12 bases between them. Germline assignment: CDR1 KGHSH and CDR2 LQKENI.

This chain joins TRBV6-5 and TRBJ2-2; no definite D call. The CDR3 has 15 residues. The germline V gene has CDR1 MNHEY and CDR2 SVGAGI. V was clipped by 0 bases and J by 1 base, with 6 bases between them. CDR3 region: CASSYSTGNTGELFF. CDR3 DNA: TGTGCCAGCAGTTACTCGACCGGGAACACCGGGGAGCTGTTTTTT.

The chain has TRBV27 and TRBJ1-2, with D tentatively TRBD1 (6 bases). The CDR3 is 14 amino acids. Trimming stripped 6 bases from V and 2 bases from J, with 13 bases between. Germline CDR1 MNHEY, CDR2 SMNVEV (reference sequence). CDR3 region: CASRQSGTNYGYTF. In nucleotides, the CDR3 is TGTGCCAGCAGACAATCCGGGACAAACTATGGCTACACCTTC.

Here the CDR3 DNA reads TGTGCCAGCAGTTACCTCGGGGCGACAGGGGTCTATGGCTACACCTTC. Its protein product is CASSYLGATGVYGYTF. The chain uses TRBV6-5 and TRBJ1-2, with 8 bases matching TRBD1. The germline V gene has CDR1 MNHEY and CDR2 SVGAGI. V shed 2 bases, J shed 4 bases, and the junction held 9 bases outside the gene matches. The CDR3 consists of 16 residues.

Remarks on this clone: Other nucleotide sequences in the sample specify the same CDR3. The V gene is TRBV19, the J gene TRBJ2-7; 7 positions match TRBD2. V was clipped by 6 bases and J by 1 base; unmatched bases: 3. CDR3 length: 13 residues. In germline, CDR1 is LNHDA, CDR2 SQIVND (reference sequence). The CDR3 loop reads CASSRGGSYEQYF. The CDR3 DNA reads as TGTGCCAGTAGCCGCGGGGGTTCCTACGAGCAGTACTTC.

The chain is built from TRBV28 and TRBJ2-5, with 8 bases identical to TRBD2. Germline loops: CDR1 MDHEN, CDR2 SYDVKM. J was trimmed by 5 bases and V by 5 bases; bases with no gene match: 13. The CDR3 sequence is 16 residues long. CDR3 sequence (DNA): TGTGCCAGCAGTCAACCCGGGGGGGAGACTAGGGAGACCCAGTACTTC. Amino acid sequence: CASSQPGGETRETQYF. Drawing the rest from reference TRBV28 and TRBJ2-5, the complete variable domain is DVKVTQSSRYLVKRTGEKVFLECVQDMDHENMFWYRQDPGLGLRLIYFSYDVKMKEKGDIPEGYSVSREKKERFSLILESASTNQTSMYLCASSQPGGETRETQYFGPGTRLLVL.

V usage is TRBV5-4 and J usage is TRBJ2-7, with D maybe TRBD1 (5 bases). The length of the CDR3 is 14 residues. Trimming took off 1 base at V and 2 bases at J, with 10 bases between the two ends. Germline V lookup: CDR1 SGHNT, CDR2 YYREEE (reference sequence). CDR3 protein: CASSLWGNTYEQYF. The CDR3 DNA sequence: TGTGCCAGCAGCTTGTGGGGCAATACCTACGAGCAGTACTTC.

The table lists this clone with a count of one. V gene TRBV5-4 combines with J gene TRBJ2-3; tentative D call: TRBD2 (6 bases). The V gene's germline CDR1 is SGHNT and CDR2 YYREEE (reference sequence). V was clipped by 4 bases and J by 2 bases, with 23 bases between them. There are 18 residues in the CDR3. CDR3 bases: TGTGCCAGCAGCGCGGCGGGGATTGGGGGAGTTACCACAGATACGCAGTATTTT. It is translated as CASSAAGIGGVTTDTQYF. Variable domain in full (rest from reference TRBV5-4 and TRBJ2-3): ETGVTQSPTHLIKTRGQQVTLRCSSQSGHNTVSWYQQALGQGPQFIFQYYREEENGRGNFPPRFSGLQFPNYSSELNVNALELDDSALYLCASSAAGIGGVTTDTQYFGPGTRLTVL.

The chain couples TRBV2 to TRBJ2-5; the D is unclear. The J call may be incorrect, as the DNA end agrees better with TRBJ2-7. CDR1 is SNHLY, CDR2 FYNNEI, per germline. The CDR3 covers 14 residues. In DNA, the CDR3 is TGTGCCAGCAGGCCTGGTAGGATGGCCTACGAGCAGTACTTC. Amino acids: CASRPGRMAYEQYF.

The chain is built from TRBV19 and TRBJ2-1; D ambiguous. CDR1 and CDR2 from the germline V gene are LNHDA and SQIVND (reference sequence). This CDR3 is built from 12 residues. Trimming removed 6 bases at V and 7 bases at J, with 10 bases between. This chain's CDR3 is CASSPLWNEQFF. The CDR3 nucleotides read TGTGCCAGTAGCCCCTTGTGGAATGAGCAGTTCTTC.

The chain is built from TRBV20-1 and TRBJ2-7, with D unresolved. This CDR3 is built from 11 residues. V was clipped by 1 base and J by 5 bases, with 6 bases between them. Germline assignment: CDR1 DFQATT and CDR2 SNEGSKA (reference sequence). The chain's CDR3 is CSARGGDEQYF. CDR3 in DNA: TGCAGTGCTAGAGGCGGAGACGAGCAGTACTTC.

The chain carries TRBV2 and TRBJ2-5, with D possibly matching TRBD2 (6 bases). CDR3 length: 14 residues. V lost 5 bases, J lost 5 bases, and 15 bases lay in between. Germline V gives CDR1 SNHLY, CDR2 FYNNEI. The CDR3 protein is CASSWRGWGETQYF. The DNA of the CDR3 is TGTGCCAGCAGTTGGAGGGGCTGGGGGGAGACCCAGTACTTC.

The V gene is TRBV7-9, the J gene TRBJ2-1; TRBD2 agrees at 13 bases. Germline-derived CDR1 and CDR2 are SEHNR and FQNEAQ (reference sequence). V gave up 3 bases and J gave up 3 bases; unmatched junction bases: 11. This CDR3 spans 19 amino acids. The CDR3 DNA reads as TGTGCCAGCAGCTTTACTAGCGGGAGGGCCCCCTTAATCTACAATGAGCAGTTCTTC. Protein: CASSFTSGRAPLIYNEQFF. Together with reference TRBV7-9 and TRBJ2-1, the CDR3 gives the full variable domain: DTGVSQNPRHKITKRGQNVTFRCDPISEHNRLYWYRQTLGQGPEFLTYFQNEAQLEKSRLLSDRFSAERPKGSFSTLEIQRTEQGDSAMYLCASSFTSGRAPLIYNEQFFGPGTRLTVL.

V gene TRBV7-9 combines with J gene TRBJ2-7, with D maybe TRBD2 (6 bases). The CDR3 consists of 16 residues. V gave up 1 base and J gave up 0 bases, with 13 bases separating them. Germline CDR1 SEHNR, CDR2 FQNEAQ (reference sequence). As DNA, the CDR3 is TGTGCCAGCAGCTTAGGATCCCTCGGGAGCTCCTACGAGCAGTACTTC. Protein sequence: CASSLGSLGSSYEQYF.

The J gene is TRBJ2-3, the V gene TRBV30, with TRBD2 identical over 11 bases. Germline trimming cut 7 bases from V and 5 bases from J; bases unmatched to any gene: 8. This CDR3 is built from 14 residues. Looked up from germline, CDR1 is GTSNPN and CDR2 is SVGIG (reference sequence). DNA for the CDR3: TGTGCCTTTGCACTAGCGGGAGTGGTAGATACGCAGTATTTT. Its translation is CAFALAGVVDTQYF.

The CDR3 DNA is TGTGCCAGTAGTATGCTCCAGGGTTGGGGTCACCAAGAGACCCAGTACTTC. Translated, it gives CASSMLQGWGHQETQYF. This rearrangement joins TRBV19 to TRBJ2-5, with D tentatively TRBD1 (5 bases). This CDR3 region has 17 residues. Trimming pared 3 bases from V and 0 bases from J, leaving 17 bases between. CDR1 is LNHDA, CDR2 SQIVND, per germline (reference sequence).

This rearrangement joins TRBV6-7 to TRBJ2-2; a weak D match, TRBD1 (6 bases). TRBV6-7 is classed as an ORF, of uncertain function. V shed 6 bases and J shed 3 bases, with 14 bases lying between them. The CDR3 totals 15 residues. The CDR3 loop is CASRTRGKYTGELFF. The CDR3 DNA reads TGTGCCAGCAGGACAAGGGGGAAATACACCGGGGAGCTGTTTTTT.

The J gene is TRBJ1-6, the V gene TRBV19, with unresolved D. The CDR3 contains 15 residues. With 5 bases removed from V and 9 bases from J, the gap between germline ends came to 17 bases. Germline-derived CDR1 and CDR2 are LNHDA and SQIVND (reference sequence). DNA for the CDR3: TGTGCCAGTAGTGAGGAACATGGGTTGAGTTCACCCCTCCACTTT. This translates into CASSEEHGLSSPLHF.

The V call is TRBV30, the J call TRBJ1-5; no clear D gene. Looked up from germline, CDR1 is GTSNPN and CDR2 is SVGIG (reference sequence). V lost 2 bases and J lost 5, with 10 bases in between. The CDR3 is 13 residues long. The DNA for the CDR3 is TGTGCCTGGAGTAGGGCAGATGATCAGCCCCAGCATTTT. This codes for CAWSRADDQPQHF. The variable domain in full, completed from reference TRBV30 and TRBJ1-5, reads SQTIHQWPATLVQPVGSPLSLECTVEGTSNPNLYWYRQAAGRGLQLLFYSVGIGQISSEVPQNLSASRPQDRQFILSSKKLLLSDSGFYLCAWSRADDQPQHFGDGTRLSIL.

The gene calls are TRBV5-1 and TRBJ2-2, with 7 nucleotides matching TRBD2. V trimming: 1 base; J trimming: 0 bases; junction bases outside the gene matches: 9. The CDR3 contains 18 residues. Germline V CDR1 and CDR2: SGHRS, YFSETQ. The CDR3 DNA reads as TGCGCCAGCAGCTTGCTTTCTGGGGGAGGGACGAACACCGGGGAGCTGTTTTTT. Amino acid sequence: CASSLLSGGGTNTGELFF.

The chain is built from TRBV6-1 and TRBJ1-5; D is possibly TRBD1 (5 bases). Germline CDR1 and CDR2: MNHNS and SASEGT. The CDR3 contains 14 residues. The V end lost 4 bases, the J end lost 7 bases, and 14 bases lay between the germline ends. The CDR3 sequence is CASSGDASWQPQHF. The CDR3 DNA follows: TGTGCCAGCAGTGGGGACGCAAGTTGGCAGCCCCAGCATTTT.

The chain employs TRBV14 and TRBJ2-6; TRBD1 might be the D (5 bases). The germline V gene has CDR1 SGHDN and CDR2 FVKESK. V lost 3 bases to trimming and J lost 1 base, with 13 bases between them. CDR3 length: 17 amino acids. This CDR3 reads CASSQGRERSGANVLTF. CDR3 sequence (DNA): TGTGCCAGCAGCCAGGGCAGGGAAAGGTCTGGGGCCAACGTCCTGACTTTC.

This chain uses TRBV6-5 with TRBJ1-1; D perhaps matches TRBD1 (6 bases). The germline V gene encodes CDR1 MNHEY and CDR2 SVGAGI. Trimming took off 7 bases at V and 0 bases at J, with 12 bases between the two ends. The CDR3 extends over 14 amino acids. The CDR3 loop is CASISRDMNTEAFF. CDR3 coding DNA: TGTGCCAGCATTTCCCGGGACATGAACACTGAAGCTTTCTTT.

The chain is built from TRBV30 and TRBJ1-6, with D possibly being TRBD1 (6 bases). The germline V gene has CDR1 GTSNPN and CDR2 SVGIG (reference sequence). This CDR3 region has 13 residues. V gave up 5 bases and J gave up 4 bases, with 9 bases separating them. As DNA, the CDR3 is TGTGCCTGGGCGACAGGATATAATTCACCCCTCCACTTT. It codes for CAWATGYNSPLHF. The full variable domain, with the rest looked up from reference TRBV30 and TRBJ1-6, is SQTIHQWPATLVQPVGSPLSLECTVEGTSNPNLYWYRQAAGRGLQLLFYSVGIGQISSEVPQNLSASRPQDRQFILSSKKLLLSDSGFYLCAWATGYNSPLHFGNGTRLTVT.